This T cell receptor beta chain is drawn from a study of blood T cell repertoires in COVID-19. On the study more broadly: From T cells, B-cell-depleted T cells, or PBMCs came the material, which was cDNA or gDNA.

In the study's own analysis: Counts of nucleated cells, estimated from reference gene primer amplification, were obtained. Only in-frame clones appear in the TCRdb table, and some are missing; sequencing was by immunoSEQ multiplex PCR. The V and J calls and the clone size are those of that table, but D and trimming were determined from the DNA. The profile shows some 170,000 clones, approximately 85% of them singletons. The CDR3 loop spans 16 amino acids. Germline CDR1 and CDR2: SNHLY and FYNNEI. Unmatched junction bases numbered 9, after V lost 5 bases and J lost 9 bases. The source is a woman aged 55 to 70 with acute or convalescent COVID-19. Sequencing input: peripheral blood. J is TRBJ2-1 and V is TRBV2, with TRBD2 matching over 14 bases. The CDR3, as DNA: TGTGCCAGCAGTCCCCCGGGACTAGCGGGAGTAACTGAGCAGTTCTTC. Protein sequence: CASSPPGLAGVTEQFF.